The clone carrying this T cell receptor beta chain was detected a few times. What it recognizes is unknown. Regarding treatment: approximately 9-day PBMC culture with coronavirus spike peptide pools or control peptides (ViraFEST assay). First, ViraFEST expanded antigen-specific T cells with peptide pools, and next it sequenced the TCRs. These CD4+ T cells came from roughly 10-day cultures by negative selection. These data come from a study of vaccination and CD4 T cells after COVID-19. Sequenced with the Oncomine TCR Beta short-read assay was DNA taken from cultured CD4+ T cells. Using its own MiXCR run on the PCR reads, TCRdb lists one record per CDR3 protein. The table has about 15,000 distinct CDR3 sequences, roughly 50% seen once. This sequence originates from a human donor who had recovered from COVID-19. Sample: CD4+ T cells from blood, cultured in vitro, taken before SARS-CoV-2 vaccination.

This CDR3 is CASSPPGNTEAFF. CDR3 coding DNA: TGTGCCAGCAGCCCCCCGGGCAACACTGAAGCTTTCTTT. The chain is built from TRBV2 and TRBJ1-1, with no clear D. The CDR3 loop spans 13 amino acids. The V and J ends lost 6 bases and 2 bases respectively, with 10 bases between them. Germline CDR1 and CDR2: SNHLY and FYNNEI.